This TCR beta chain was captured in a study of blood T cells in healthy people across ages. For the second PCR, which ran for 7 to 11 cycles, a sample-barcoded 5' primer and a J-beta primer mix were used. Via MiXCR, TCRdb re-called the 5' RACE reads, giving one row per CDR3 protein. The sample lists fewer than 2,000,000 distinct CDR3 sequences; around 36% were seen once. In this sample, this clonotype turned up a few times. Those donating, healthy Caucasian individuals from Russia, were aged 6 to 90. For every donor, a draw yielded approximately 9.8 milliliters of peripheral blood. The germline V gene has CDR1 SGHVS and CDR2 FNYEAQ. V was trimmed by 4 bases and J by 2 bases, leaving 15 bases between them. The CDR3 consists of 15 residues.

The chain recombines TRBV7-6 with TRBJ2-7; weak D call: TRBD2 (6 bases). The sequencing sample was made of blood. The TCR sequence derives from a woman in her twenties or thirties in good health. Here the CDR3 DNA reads TGTGCCAGCAGCTCCCTAGCGACCTCGCCCTACGAGCAGTACTTC. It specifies CASSSLATSPYEQYF.